Listed here are 30 T cell receptor beta chains from one sample, sequenced in a study of cytomegalovirus exposure and HLA in healthy donors. The PCR had 60 Vbeta and 13 Jbeta primers. Sequencing was performed with immunoSEQ multiplex PCR; in TCRdb, only in-frame clones are kept and a portion is missing. The data hold under 200,000 clones, with about 80% observed a single time. Sequenced material: PBMCs. Receptors originate from a girl aged 10-17 years in good health and CMV-seropositive.

The V and J genes are TRBV28 and TRBJ1-5, with D possibly being TRBD1 (5 bases). Looked up from germline, CDR1 is MDHEN and CDR2 is SYDVKM. V lost 6 bases, J lost 2 bases, and 20 bases lay in between. The CDR3 spans 17 residues. The CDR3 DNA follows: TGTGCCAGCAGCACCCCGTTCGGGGGGGTAGGCAATCAGCCCCAGCATTTT. Translating gives CASSTPFGGVGNQPQHF.

Worth noting for this clone: One end of the junction is discordant with germline, which a read error may explain. The chain combines TRBV7-7 with TRBJ2-5, with a possible D match to TRBD1 (5 bases). The CDR3 contains 15 residues. Germline V gives CDR1 SSHAT, CDR2 FNYEAQ (reference sequence). CDR3 protein: CASSFGSVGAETQYF. The DNA for the CDR3 is TGTGCTAGCAGCTTTGGTAGTGTAGGGGCAGAGACCCAGTACTTC.

The J gene is TRBJ1-2, the V gene TRBV28, with D possibly being TRBD1 (5 bases). The CDR3 spans 12 residues. From germline, CDR1 is MDHEN and CDR2 SYDVKM. The V end lost 5 bases, the J end lost 8 bases, and 12 bases lay between the germline ends. The DNA of the CDR3 is TGTGCCAGCAGTCGGGGACTAGGGGGCTACACCTTC. The encoded protein is CASSRGLGGYTF.

The J gene is TRBJ2-5, the V gene TRBV6-5, with no clear D. There are 12 residues in the CDR3. Germline-derived CDR1 and CDR2 are MNHEY and SVGAGI. The V and J ends lost 2 bases and 4 bases respectively, with 5 bases between them. The CDR3 DNA reads TGTGCCAGCAGTTACGATAGAGAGACCCAGTACTTC. Its protein is CASSYDRETQYF.

DNA for the CDR3: TGCGCCAGCAGCCAACCTGGGACTAGCGGGGGGGCCGGCAAAGAGACCCAGTACTTC. The encoded protein is CASSQPGTSGGAGKETQYF. The chain employs TRBV4-3 and TRBJ2-5; 16 bases line up with TRBD2. This CDR3 spans 19 amino acids. Germline-derived CDR1 and CDR2 are LGHNA and YSLEER. J gave up 3 bases and V 2 bases, and 9 bases lay outside the gene matches.

There are a few counts of this clone. The CDR3 spells CASSFPLSVPGLAGDVYEQYF. The DNA for the CDR3 is TGTGCCAGCAGTTTCCCTCTAAGCGTTCCGGGACTAGCGGGAGATGTGTACGAGCAGTACTTC. The genes are TRBV27 and TRBJ2-7, with 14 bases identical to TRBD2. Germline V CDR1 and CDR2: MNHEY, SMNVEV (reference sequence). CDR3 length: 21 residues. With V trimmed by 3 bases and J by 4 bases, 20 bases remained unmatched.

The chain couples TRBV5-6 to TRBJ1-1; 9 bases are shared with TRBD1. The CDR3 has 16 residues. Germline loops: CDR1 SGHDT, CDR2 YYEEEE. The trim removed 3 bases at V and 0 bases at J, leaving 6 bases unmatched. DNA of the CDR3: TGTGCCAGCAGCTCCGGGACAGGGAGCCTGAACACTGAAGCTTTCTTT. Translated, it gives CASSSGTGSLNTEAFF.

The V and J genes are TRBV6-5 and TRBJ2-1; TRBD2 matches at 11 bases. The CDR3 is made up of 13 amino acids. J lost 9 bases, V lost 7 bases, and 5 bases had no gene match. From germline, CDR1 is MNHEY and CDR2 SVGAGI. CDR3 sequence (DNA): TGTGCCAGCAATCACGGGACTAGCGGTGAGCAGTTCTTC. Its translation is CASNHGTSGEQFF.

The chain employs TRBV28 and TRBJ1-5; D might be TRBD1 (6 bases). This CDR3 contains 16 residues. Germline V gene sequence: CDR1 MDHEN, CDR2 SYDVKM. V lost 9 bases to trimming and J lost 0 bases, with 18 bases between them. Here the CDR3 DNA reads TGTGCCAGTTTAGGACAGCCCTTCCTTAGCAATCAGCCCCAGCATTTT. It translates to CASLGQPFLSNQPQHF.

This chain joins TRBV28 and TRBJ2-7, with 8 bases lining up with TRBD2. Trimming took 7 bases from V and 0 from J; bases not matched to a gene: 5. The CDR3 runs to 14 residues. Germline V gene data show CDR1 as MDHEN and CDR2 as SYDVKM. CDR3 in amino acids: CASTLSGNSYEQYF. CDR3 nucleotides: TGTGCCAGCACCCTTAGCGGGAACTCCTACGAGCAGTACTTC.

CDR3 protein: CASSLAQGASYNEQFF. The CDR3 coding sequence is TGTGCCAGCAGCTTAGCCCAGGGGGCCTCCTACAATGAGCAGTTCTTC. The chain is built from TRBV11-2 and TRBJ2-1, with TRBD1 matching 8 bases. This CDR3 has 16 residues. The V and J ends lost 1 base and 0 bases, in that order; junction bases with no gene match: 2. The V gene's germline CDR1 is SGHAT and CDR2 FQNNGV.

V usage is TRBV9 and J usage is TRBJ2-5; TRBD1 matches 7 bases. CDR3 length: 14 amino acids. The V gene end was trimmed by 6 bases and the J gene end by 2 bases; junction bases not matched to a gene: 7. CDR1 is SGDLS, CDR2 YYNGEE, per germline. The CDR3 loop reads CASTMTGSQETQYF. In DNA form, the CDR3 reads TGTGCCAGCACGATGACAGGGTCACAAGAGACCCAGTACTTC.

The CDR3 reads CASSLLREQAFF. In DNA form, the CDR3 reads TGTGCCAGCAGCTTATTGAGAGAGCAAGCTTTCTTT. This chain links TRBV11-2 with TRBJ1-1; D uncertain. This CDR3 comprises 12 residues. Germline V gene sequence: CDR1 SGHAT, CDR2 FQNNGV. The V gene lost 2 bases and the J gene lost 9 bases, with 10 bases spanning the gap. The variable domain in full, completed from reference TRBV11-2 and TRBJ1-1, reads EAGVAQSPRYKIIEKRQSVAFWCNPISGHATLYWYQQILGQGPKLLIQFQNNGVVDDSQLPKDRFSAERLKGVDSTLKIQPAKLEDSAVYLCASSLLREQAFFGQGTRLTVV.

This chain joins TRBV11-2 and TRBJ1-2, with 7 bases identical to TRBD1. The CDR3 spans 14 residues. Unmatched junction bases numbered 8, after V lost 6 bases and J lost 4 bases. Germline V gene sequence: CDR1 SGHAT, CDR2 FQNNGV. DNA of the CDR3: TGTGCCAGCAGGAAACCGGGACAGTCCTATGGCTACACCTTC. It specifies CASRKPGQSYGYTF.

V is TRBV2 and J is TRBJ1-3; D perhaps matches TRBD1 (5 bases). Germline CDR1 SNHLY, CDR2 FYNNEI. V shed 3 bases and J shed 6 bases, with 12 bases lying between them. This CDR3 has 14 residues. CDR3 nucleotides: TGTGCCAGCAGTGAGACAGCCTCGGCAAACACCATATATTTT. Its translation: CASSETASANTIYF.

The chain uses TRBV11-2 and TRBJ2-7; 11 bases are a match to TRBD1. This CDR3 contains 15 residues. Germline V gene lookup returns CDR1 SGHAT and CDR2 FQNNGV. V was clipped by 5 bases and J by 7 bases; unmatched bases: 10. For the CDR3, the DNA is TGTGCCAGCAGCCACCTCTGGACAGGGGGCCAGGAGCAGTACTTC. Amino acids: CASSHLWTGGQEQYF.

The chain joins TRBV7-9 to TRBJ2-7; 9 nucleotides line up with TRBD1. J lost 5 bases, V lost 5 bases, and 4 bases had no gene match. The length of the CDR3 is 13 residues. CDR1 and CDR2 (germline): SEHNR, FQNEAQ (reference sequence). The DNA of the CDR3 is TGTGCCAGCAGCCACAGGGGGCAGGACGAGCAGTACTTC. Translated, it gives CASSHRGQDEQYF.

J is TRBJ1-5 and V is TRBV18; unclear D gene. Germline lookup yields CDR1 KGHSH and CDR2 LQKENI. Trimming took off 1 base at V and 6 bases at J, with 10 bases between the two ends. This CDR3 comprises 14 residues. CDR3 in amino acids: CASSPREVSQPQHF. CDR3 coding DNA: TGTGCCAGCTCACCACGCGAGGTTTCTCAGCCCCAGCATTTT.

This clone has a single count. The CDR3 nucleotides are TGTGCCAGCTCACCCAGGACAGACTACTACGAGCAGTACTTC. This sequence encodes CASSPRTDYYEQYF. The gene calls are TRBV18 and TRBJ2-7; D is possibly TRBD1 (6 bases). The CDR3 totals 14 residues. Trimming took 3 bases from V and 3 from J, leaving 12 bases between them. Germline CDR1 KGHSH, CDR2 LQKENI. Full variable domain (remainder filled in from reference TRBV18 and TRBJ2-7): NAGVMQNPRHLVRRRGQEARLRCSPMKGHSHVYWYRQLPEEGLKFMVYLQKENIIDESGMPKERFSAEFPKEGPSILRIQQVVRGDSAAYFCASSPRTDYYEQYFGPGTRLTVT.

The chain links TRBV5-1 to TRBJ2-1; the match to TRBD2 covers 7 bases. Germline assignment: CDR1 SGHRS and CDR2 YFSETQ. V lost 7 bases and J lost 7; bases outside the gene matches: 11. The CDR3 is 14 residues long. CDR3 nucleotide sequence: TGCGCCAGCGGACTCGGGGGGATTGGGAATGAGCAGTTCTTC. It is translated as CASGLGGIGNEQFF. Variable domain in full (rest from reference TRBV5-1 and TRBJ2-1): KAGVTQTPRYLIKTRGQQVTLSCSPISGHRSVSWYQQTPGQGLQFLFEYFSETQRNKGNFPGRFSGRQFSNSRSEMNVSTLELGDSALYLCASGLGGIGNEQFFGPGTRLTVL.

V gene TRBV7-2 combines with J gene TRBJ1-4; possibly TRBD1 for D (5 bases). Trimming stripped 1 base from V and 0 bases from J, with 12 bases between. Looked up from germline, CDR1 is SGHTA and CDR2 is FQGNSA. The CDR3 has 17 amino acids. CDR3 in amino acids: CASSLVDSFATNEKLFF. In DNA form, the CDR3 reads TGTGCCAGCAGCTTAGTCGACAGCTTTGCAACTAATGAAAAACTGTTTTTT. The variable domain in full, completed from reference TRBV7-2 and TRBJ1-4, reads GAGVSQSPSNKVTEKGKDVELRCDPISGHTALYWYRQSLGQGLEFLIYFQGNSAPDKSGLPSDRFSAERTGGSVSTLTIQRTQQEDSAVYLCASSLVDSFATNEKLFFGSGTQLSVL.

V usage is TRBV6-4 and J usage is TRBJ2-1; 12 bases fit TRBD2. In germline, CDR1 is MRHNA, CDR2 SNTAGT. This CDR3 spans 15 amino acids. The V and J ends lost 0 bases and 8 bases, in that order; junction bases with no gene match: 2. The CDR3 coding sequence is TGTGCCAGCAGTGACTCGCTAGCGGGAGGGCATGAGCAGTTCTTC. This gives the protein CASSDSLAGGHEQFF.

The chain joins TRBV30 to TRBJ1-2; 8 positions agree with TRBD1. Germline values: CDR1 GTSNPN, CDR2 SVGIG (reference sequence). Unmatched junction bases numbered 5, after V lost 3 bases and J lost 2 bases. This CDR3 comprises 14 residues. In nucleotides, the CDR3 is TGTGCCTGGAGAGGACAGGGCTCAAACTATGGCTACACCTTC. Encoded protein: CAWRGQGSNYGYTF.

In this sample, this clone turned up a few times. The chain couples TRBV6-5 to TRBJ2-1; tentatively, D is TRBD1 (6 bases). From germline, CDR1 is MNHEY and CDR2 SVGAGI. Deletions cut 7 bases from V and 3 bases from J, with 13 bases between. The length of the CDR3 is 14 residues. The CDR3 sequence: CASTNRAIYNEQFF. The CDR3 DNA reads as TGTGCCAGCACCAACAGGGCTATCTACAATGAGCAGTTCTTC.

The chain combines TRBV5-6 with TRBJ2-3; the D gene is possibly TRBD2 (6 bases). The CDR3 totals 16 residues. CDR1 is SGHDT and CDR2 is YYEEEE in the germline V gene. Trimming removed 0 bases from V and 1 base from J, with 12 bases in between. The CDR3 DNA is TGTGCCAGCAGCTTGGGAGGGCCGGGGGGCACAGATACGCAGTATTTT. Translating it yields CASSLGGPGGTDTQYF.

In its sample, this clone was seen a few times. The J gene is TRBJ2-7, the V gene TRBV6-5; 7 nucleotides agree with TRBD1. The CDR3 contains 13 residues. Trimming removed 4 bases from V and 3 bases from J; junction bases left unmatched: 3. Germline CDR1 MNHEY, CDR2 SVGAGI. The CDR3 is CASSSSGGYEQYF. The DNA of the CDR3 is TGTGCCAGCAGTTCCTCAGGGGGCTACGAGCAGTACTTC.

This chain connects TRBV9 to TRBJ2-7; D ambiguous. Trimming removed 0 bases at V and 0 bases at J, with 4 bases between. The germline CDR1 and CDR2 sequences are SGDLS and YYNGEE. CDR3 length: 13 residues. As DNA, the CDR3 is TGTGCCAGCAGCGTAGAGAGCTCCTACGAGCAGTACTTC. The encoded protein is CASSVESSYEQYF.

The rearrangement uses TRBV4-1 and TRBJ1-5; TRBD1 matches at 7 bases. Germline V gene data show CDR1 as MGHRA and CDR2 as YSYEKL. The V and J ends lost 3 bases and 5 bases, in that order; junction bases with no gene match: 10. The length of the CDR3 is 16 residues. The CDR3 is CASSHKTTGRDQPQHF. The DNA of the CDR3 is TGCGCCAGCAGCCACAAGACGACAGGGAGAGATCAGCCCCAGCATTTT.

This chain links TRBV4-3 with TRBJ1-4, with D possibly TRBD1 on 5 matching bases. Germline loops: CDR1 LGHNA, CDR2 YSLEER. The CDR3 consists of 20 residues. V lost 0 bases and J lost 7, with 27 bases in between. CDR3 protein: CASSQDYLGQGGIGGEKLFF. CDR3 DNA sequence: TGCGCCAGCAGCCAAGATTATTTGGGCCAGGGAGGCATTGGGGGTGAAAAACTGTTTTTT.

The V gene is TRBV6-5, the J gene TRBJ1-5; D gene unclear. This CDR3 is 14 amino acids long. The germline V gene encodes CDR1 MNHEY and CDR2 SVGAGI. Trimming stripped 5 bases from V and 1 base from J, with 9 bases between. This CDR3 reads CASSSRRSNQPQHF. In DNA form, the CDR3 reads TGTGCCAGCAGTAGCAGGAGGAGCAATCAGCCCCAGCATTTT.